Below, one TCR beta chain is given with its context. Its antigen is currently unknown. This record belongs to a study of immune cell composition in non-small cell lung cancer. Notes on the study in general: Lung squamous cell carcinoma tumours had significantly higher top 10 clone scores and productive clonality than lung adenocarcinoma. It was not proven that tumour-reactive clones equal dominant tumour-associated clones. Clones >0.5% enriched in tumour were rarer in adenocarcinoma (33%) than squamous (roughly 75%).

V was clipped by 2 bases and J by 6 bases, with 20 bases between them. CDR3 length: 17 residues. The germline CDR1 and CDR2 sequences are LNHDA and SQIVND (reference sequence). Here immunoSEQ multiplex PCR was the method, and the copy in TCRdb shows in-frame clones only, minus some. Here the sample spans some 4,500 clones, under 80% being singletons. Input material: lung tumor tissue. This TCR derives from a human donor with non-small cell lung cancer. This chain uses TRBV19 with TRBJ1-5, with D perhaps matching TRBD1 (5 bases). CDR3 bases: TGTGCCAGTAGTATAATCGGGACTCTGGCCATGAGTCAGCCCCAGCATTTT. Protein product: CASSIIGTLAMSQPQHF.